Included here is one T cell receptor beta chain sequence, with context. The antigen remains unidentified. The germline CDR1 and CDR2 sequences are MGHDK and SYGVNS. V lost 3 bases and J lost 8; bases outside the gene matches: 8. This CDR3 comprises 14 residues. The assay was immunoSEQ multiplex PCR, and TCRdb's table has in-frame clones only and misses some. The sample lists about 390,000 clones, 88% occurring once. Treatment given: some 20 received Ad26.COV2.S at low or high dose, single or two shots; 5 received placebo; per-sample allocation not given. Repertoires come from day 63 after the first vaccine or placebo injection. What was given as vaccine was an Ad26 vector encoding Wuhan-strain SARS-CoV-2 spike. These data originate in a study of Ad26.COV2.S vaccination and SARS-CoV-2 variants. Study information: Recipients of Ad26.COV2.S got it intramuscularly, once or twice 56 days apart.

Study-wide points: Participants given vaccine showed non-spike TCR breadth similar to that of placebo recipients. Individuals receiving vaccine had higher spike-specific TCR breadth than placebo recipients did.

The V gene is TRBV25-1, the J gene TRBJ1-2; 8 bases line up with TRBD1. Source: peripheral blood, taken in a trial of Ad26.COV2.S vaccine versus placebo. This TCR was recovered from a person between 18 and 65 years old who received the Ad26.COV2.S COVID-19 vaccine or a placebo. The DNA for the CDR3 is TGTGCCAGCAGTGACCTCACAGGGGGGAGCGGCTACACCTTC. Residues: CASSDLTGGSGYTF.